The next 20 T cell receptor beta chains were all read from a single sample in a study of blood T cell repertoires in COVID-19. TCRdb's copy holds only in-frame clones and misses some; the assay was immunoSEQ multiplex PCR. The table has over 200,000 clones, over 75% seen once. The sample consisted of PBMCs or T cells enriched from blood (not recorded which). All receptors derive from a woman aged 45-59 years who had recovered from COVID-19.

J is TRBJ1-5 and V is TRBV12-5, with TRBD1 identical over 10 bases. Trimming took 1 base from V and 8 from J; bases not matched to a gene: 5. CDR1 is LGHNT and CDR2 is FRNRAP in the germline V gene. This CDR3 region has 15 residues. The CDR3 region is CASGLETGGGEPQHF. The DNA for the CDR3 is TGTGCTAGTGGTTTGGAGACAGGGGGCGGAGAGCCCCAGCATTTT. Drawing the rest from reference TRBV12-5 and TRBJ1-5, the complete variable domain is DARVTQTPRHKVTEMGQEVTMRCQPILGHNTVFWYRQTMMQGLELLAYFRNRAPLDDSGMPKDRFSAEMPDATLATLKIQPSEPRDSAVYFCASGLETGGGEPQHFGDGTRLSIL.

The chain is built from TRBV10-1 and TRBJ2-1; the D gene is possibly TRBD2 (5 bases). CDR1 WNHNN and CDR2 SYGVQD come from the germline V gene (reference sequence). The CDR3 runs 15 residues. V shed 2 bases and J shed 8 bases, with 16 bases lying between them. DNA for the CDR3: TGCGCCAGCAGTGAGAGGGCGGGCCCTGGCGATGAGCAGTTCTTC. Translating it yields CASSERAGPGDEQFF.

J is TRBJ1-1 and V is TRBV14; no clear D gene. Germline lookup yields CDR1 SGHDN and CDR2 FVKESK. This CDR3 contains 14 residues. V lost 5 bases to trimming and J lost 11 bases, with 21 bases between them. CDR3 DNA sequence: TGTGCCAGCAGCTTAAGCGGTTCAGCGCCGAGGGCTTTCTTT. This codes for CASSLSGSAPRAFF.

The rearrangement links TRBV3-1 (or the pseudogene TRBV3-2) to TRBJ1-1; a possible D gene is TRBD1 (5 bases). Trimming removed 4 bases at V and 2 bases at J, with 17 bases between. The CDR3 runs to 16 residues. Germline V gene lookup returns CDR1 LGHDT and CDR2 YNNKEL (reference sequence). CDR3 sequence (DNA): TGTGCCAGCAGCCCATTCTCGAGGACAACCAACACTGAAGCTTTCTTT. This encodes CASSPFSRTTNTEAFF.

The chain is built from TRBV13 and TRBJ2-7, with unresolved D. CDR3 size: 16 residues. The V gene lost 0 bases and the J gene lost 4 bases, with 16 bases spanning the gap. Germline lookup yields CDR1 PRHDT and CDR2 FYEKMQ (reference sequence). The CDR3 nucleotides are TGTGCCAGCAGCTTAGGCGGTGTAGTGACTGTTTACGAGCAGTACTTC. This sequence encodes CASSLGGVVTVYEQYF.

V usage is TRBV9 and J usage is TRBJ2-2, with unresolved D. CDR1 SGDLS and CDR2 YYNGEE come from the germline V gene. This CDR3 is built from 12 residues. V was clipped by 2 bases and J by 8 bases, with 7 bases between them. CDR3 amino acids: CASSVTRGELFF. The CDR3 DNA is TGTGCCAGCAGCGTGACCAGGGGGGAGCTGTTTTTT.

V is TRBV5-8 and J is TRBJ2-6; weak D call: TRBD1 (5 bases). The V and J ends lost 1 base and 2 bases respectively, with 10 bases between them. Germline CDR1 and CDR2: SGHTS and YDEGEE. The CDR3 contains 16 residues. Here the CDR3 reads CASSLYGAPGANVLTF. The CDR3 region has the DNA TGTGCCAGCAGCTTGTATGGGGCTCCTGGGGCCAACGTCCTGACTTTC. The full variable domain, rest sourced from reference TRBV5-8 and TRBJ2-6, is EAGVTQSPTHLIKTRGQQATLRCSPISGHTSVYWYQQALGLGLQFLLWYDEGEERNRGNFPPRFSGRQFPNYSSELNVNALELEDSALYLCASSLYGAPGANVLTFGAGSRLTVL.

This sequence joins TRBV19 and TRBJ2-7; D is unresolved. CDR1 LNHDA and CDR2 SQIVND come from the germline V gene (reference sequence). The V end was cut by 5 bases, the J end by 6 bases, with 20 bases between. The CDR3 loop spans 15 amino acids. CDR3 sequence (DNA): TGTGCCAGTAGTCTCGAATTTGGGCTTCACCTCGAGCAGTACTTC. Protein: CASSLEFGLHLEQYF. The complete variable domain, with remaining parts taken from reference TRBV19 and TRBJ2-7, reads DGGITQSPKYLFRKEGQNVTLSCEQNLNHDAMYWYRQDPGQGLRLIYYSQIVNDFQKGDIAEGYSVSREKKESFPLTVTSAQKNPTAFYLCASSLEFGLHLEQYFGPGTRLTVT.

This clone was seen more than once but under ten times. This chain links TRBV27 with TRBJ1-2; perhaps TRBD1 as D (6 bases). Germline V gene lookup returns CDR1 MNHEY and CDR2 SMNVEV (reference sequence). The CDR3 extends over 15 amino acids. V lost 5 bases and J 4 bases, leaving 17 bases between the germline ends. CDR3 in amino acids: CASSPGDHFTYGYTF. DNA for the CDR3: TGTGCCAGCAGTCCAGGGGACCACTTTACCTATGGCTACACCTTC.

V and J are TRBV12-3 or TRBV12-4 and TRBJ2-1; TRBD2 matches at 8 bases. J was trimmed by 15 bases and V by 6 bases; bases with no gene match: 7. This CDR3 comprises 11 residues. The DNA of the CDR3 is TGTGCCAGCAGCACCGGGACTAGGTTGTTCTTC. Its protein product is CASSTGTRLFF.

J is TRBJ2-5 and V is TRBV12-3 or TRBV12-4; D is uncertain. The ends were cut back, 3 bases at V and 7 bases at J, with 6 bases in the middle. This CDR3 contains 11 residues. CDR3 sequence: CASSFAGTQYF. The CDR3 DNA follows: TGTGCCAGCAGTTTTGCCGGGACCCAGTACTTC.

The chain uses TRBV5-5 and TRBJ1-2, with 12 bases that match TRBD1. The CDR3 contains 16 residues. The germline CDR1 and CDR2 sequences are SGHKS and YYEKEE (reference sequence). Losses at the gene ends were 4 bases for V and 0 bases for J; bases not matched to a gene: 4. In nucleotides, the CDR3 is TGTGCCAGCAGCCGGGGACAGGGGGCGTCTAACTATGGCTACACCTTC. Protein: CASSRGQGASNYGYTF.

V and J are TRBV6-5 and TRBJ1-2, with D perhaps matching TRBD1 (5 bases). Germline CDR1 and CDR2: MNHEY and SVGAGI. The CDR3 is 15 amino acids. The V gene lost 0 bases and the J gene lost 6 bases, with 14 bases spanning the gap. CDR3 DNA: TGTGCCAGCAGTTACTCTGCAGGGCGGGGGAATGGCTACACCTTC. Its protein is CASSYSAGRGNGYTF.

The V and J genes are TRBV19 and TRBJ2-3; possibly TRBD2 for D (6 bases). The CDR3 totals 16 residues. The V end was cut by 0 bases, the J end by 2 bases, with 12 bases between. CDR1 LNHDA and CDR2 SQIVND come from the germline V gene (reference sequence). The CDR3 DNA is TGTGCCAGTAGTATAGATCTTACGGGACTCACAGATACGCAGTATTTT. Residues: CASSIDLTGLTDTQYF. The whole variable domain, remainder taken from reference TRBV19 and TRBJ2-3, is DGGITQSPKYLFRKEGQNVTLSCEQNLNHDAMYWYRQDPGQGLRLIYYSQIVNDFQKGDIAEGYSVSREKKESFPLTVTSAQKNPTAFYLCASSIDLTGLTDTQYFGPGTRLTVL.

The CDR3 nucleotides read TGCGCCAGCAGCTCCGGGACTAATGAAAAACTGTTTTTT. As protein: CASSSGTNEKLFF. The chain combines TRBV5-1 with TRBJ1-4; D call uncertain. CDR3 length: 13 amino acids. V lost 3 bases to trimming and J lost 2 bases, with 5 bases between them. Germline CDR1 and CDR2: SGHRS and YFSETQ.

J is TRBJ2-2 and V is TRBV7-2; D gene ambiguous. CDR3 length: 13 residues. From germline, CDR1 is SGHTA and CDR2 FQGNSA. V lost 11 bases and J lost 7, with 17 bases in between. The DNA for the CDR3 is TGTGCCGCCCCAACAACAACCCACGGGGAGCTGTTTTTT. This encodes CAAPTTTHGELFF.

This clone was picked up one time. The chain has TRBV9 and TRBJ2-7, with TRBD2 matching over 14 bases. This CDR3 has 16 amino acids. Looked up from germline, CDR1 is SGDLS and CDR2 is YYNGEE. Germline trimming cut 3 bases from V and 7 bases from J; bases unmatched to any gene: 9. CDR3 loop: CASSARGLAGVAEQYF. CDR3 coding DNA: TGTGCCAGCAGCGCGAGGGGACTAGCGGGAGTCGCTGAGCAGTACTTC.

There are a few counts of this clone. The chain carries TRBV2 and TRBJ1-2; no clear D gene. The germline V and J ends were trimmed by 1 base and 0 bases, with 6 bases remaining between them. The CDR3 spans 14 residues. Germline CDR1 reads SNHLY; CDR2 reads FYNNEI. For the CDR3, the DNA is TGTGCCAGCAGTGAAGTCGGTTCTAACTATGGCTACACCTTC. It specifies CASSEVGSNYGYTF.

The CDR3 region has the DNA TGTGCCAGCAGTTTAAGTGCTTGGGGCGGATACTACGAGCAGTACTTC. Amino acid sequence: CASSLSAWGGYYEQYF. The chain couples TRBV27 to TRBJ2-7, with TRBD1 as a possible D gene (5 bases). In germline, CDR1 is MNHEY, CDR2 SMNVEV (reference sequence). The CDR3 loop spans 16 amino acids. Trimming removed 2 bases from V and 3 bases from J, with 17 bases in between.

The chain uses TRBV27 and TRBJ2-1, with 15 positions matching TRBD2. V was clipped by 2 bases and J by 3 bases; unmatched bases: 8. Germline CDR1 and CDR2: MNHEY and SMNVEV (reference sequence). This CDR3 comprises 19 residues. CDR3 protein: CASSLTGTSGRTFYNEQFF. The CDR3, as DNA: TGTGCCAGCAGTTTAACGGGGACTAGCGGGAGGACCTTCTACAATGAGCAGTTCTTC.